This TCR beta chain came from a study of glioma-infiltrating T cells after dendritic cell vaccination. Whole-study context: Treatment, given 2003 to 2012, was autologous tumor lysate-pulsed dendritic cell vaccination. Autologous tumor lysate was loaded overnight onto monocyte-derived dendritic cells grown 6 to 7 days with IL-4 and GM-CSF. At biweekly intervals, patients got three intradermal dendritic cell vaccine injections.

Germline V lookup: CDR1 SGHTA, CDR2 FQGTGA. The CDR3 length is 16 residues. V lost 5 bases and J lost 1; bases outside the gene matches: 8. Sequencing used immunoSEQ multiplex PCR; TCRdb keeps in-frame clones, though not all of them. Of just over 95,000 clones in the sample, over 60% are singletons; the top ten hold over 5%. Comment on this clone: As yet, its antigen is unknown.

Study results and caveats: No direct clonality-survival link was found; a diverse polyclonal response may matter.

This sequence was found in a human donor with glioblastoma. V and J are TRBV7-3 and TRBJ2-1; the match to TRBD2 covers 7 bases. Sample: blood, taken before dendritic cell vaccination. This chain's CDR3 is CASSIRPSGSYNEQFF. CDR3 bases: TGTGCCAGCAGCATAAGGCCTAGCGGATCCTACAATGAGCAGTTCTTC.